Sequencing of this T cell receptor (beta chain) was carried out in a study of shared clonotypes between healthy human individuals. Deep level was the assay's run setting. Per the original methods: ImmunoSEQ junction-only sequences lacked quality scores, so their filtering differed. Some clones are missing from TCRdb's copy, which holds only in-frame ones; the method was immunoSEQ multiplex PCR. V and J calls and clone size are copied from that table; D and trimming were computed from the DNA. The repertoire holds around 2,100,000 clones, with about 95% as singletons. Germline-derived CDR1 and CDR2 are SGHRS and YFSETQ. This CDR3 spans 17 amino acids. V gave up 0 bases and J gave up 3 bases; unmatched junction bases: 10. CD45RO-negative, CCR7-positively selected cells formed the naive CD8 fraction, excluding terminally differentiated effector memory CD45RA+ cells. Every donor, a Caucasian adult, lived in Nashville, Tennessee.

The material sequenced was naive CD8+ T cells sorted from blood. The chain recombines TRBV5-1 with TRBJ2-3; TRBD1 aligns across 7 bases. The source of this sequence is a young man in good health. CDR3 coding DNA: TGCGCCAGCAGCTTGGGGCAGGGGGAAGGTGAAACAGATACGCAGTATTTT. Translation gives CASSLGQGEGETDTQYF. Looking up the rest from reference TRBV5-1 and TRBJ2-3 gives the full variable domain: KAGVTQTPRYLIKTRGQQVTLSCSPISGHRSVSWYQQTPGQGLQFLFEYFSETQRNKGNFPGRFSGRQFSNSRSEMNVSTLELGDSALYLCASSLGQGEGETDTQYFGPGTRLTVL.